This TCR beta chain was identified during a study of Ad26.COV2.S vaccination and SARS-CoV-2 variants. Study results and limitations: Vaccinated individuals (as opposed to placebo recipients) had higher spike-specific TCR breadth. Spike-specific CD8+ and CD4+ T cell responses reportedly showed substantial breadth after vaccination.

This clone was seen just once. Its antigen remains unknown. The treatment: around 19 received Ad26.COV2.S at low or high dose, single or two shots; 5 received placebo; per-sample allocation not given. Collection of the samples took place on day 63 after the first injection of vaccine or placebo. The administered vaccine (an Ad26 vector) expressed Wuhan-strain SARS-CoV-2 spike. TCRdb's copy holds only in-frame clones and misses some; the assay was immunoSEQ multiplex PCR. The sample has about 440,000 clones, around nine tenths seen once. CDR3 length: 14 amino acids. Germline V gene sequence: CDR1 KGHSH, CDR2 LQKENI. V lost 5 bases and J 11 bases, leaving 22 bases between the germline ends.

This sequence originates from a person aged 18-60 years who received the Ad26.COV2.S COVID-19 vaccine or a placebo. The rearrangement uses TRBV18 and TRBJ2-7; D might be TRBD1 (5 bases). The source was peripheral blood, collected in a trial of Ad26.COV2.S vaccine versus placebo. CDR3 sequence reads: CASSASQARLEEYF. For the CDR3, the DNA is TGTGCCAGCTCAGCATCACAGGCCCGTTTAGAGGAGTACTTC.